The entry below gives a single TCR beta chain sequence along with its context. This sample was taken from a study of blood T cell repertoires in COVID-19. The wider study: COVID-19 samples from acute and convalescent phases originated in the United States, Italy and Spain. T cells, B-cell-depleted T cells, or PBMCs provided the cDNA or gDNA that served as material.

Germline V lookup: CDR1 MDHEN, CDR2 SYDVKM. Trimming took 2 bases from V and 3 from J; bases not matched to a gene: 5. CDR3 length equals 15 residues. Under the authors' procedure: Reference gene primer amplification yielded estimated nucleated cell counts. Generated by immunoSEQ multiplex PCR, the TCRdb table keeps only in-frame clones and is missing some. The V and J calls and the clone size are those of that table, but D and trimming were determined from the DNA. The sample records 120,000 to 150,000 clones, about 86% being singletons. J is TRBJ1-1 and V is TRBV28; 8 nucleotides match TRBD1. This TCR was sampled from an older woman with acute or convalescent COVID-19. Sequencing was done on a sample of peripheral blood. For the CDR3, the DNA is TGTGCCAGCAGTTTAGACAGGGGAGATGACACTGAAGCTTTCTTT. This translates into CASSLDRGDDTEAFF.